Sequencing of this T cell receptor beta chain was carried out in a study of T cells in Graves' hyperthyroidism and ophthalmopathy. Study-level findings and limits: Ophthalmopathy was distinguished from stable hyperthyroidism by 13 V-J signatures. Also found in blood were most expanded thyroid clonotypes above 0.001.

This clonotype was recorded many times. Its antigen is not known. Stable disease denoted Graves' hyperthyroidism without ophthalmopathy progression within 18 months. Those with hyperthyroidism were 18 to 65 years old, newly diagnosed, and ill for under 2 months. Regions amplified from RNA transcripts were the TCR beta CDR3 regions. HTBI primers drove first-round RT-PCR of the TCR CDR3. TCRdb independently ran MiXCR on the multiplex PCR reads; one entry per CDR3 protein. The table has approximately 500,000 distinct CDR3 sequences, roughly 46% seen once. The clonotype was recovered from a woman under 30 with Graves' hyperthyroidism. The sequencing sample was made of peripheral blood or thyroid tissue (not recorded which).

The CDR3 DNA reads as TGTGCCAGCAGCACAGGGGATAACTATGGCTACACCTTC. Translating gives CASSTGDNYGYTF. The chain uses TRBV7-6 and TRBJ1-2, with 7 bases matching TRBD1. CDR3 length equals 13 residues. Germline CDR1 is SGHVS and CDR2 is FNYEAQ. V was clipped by 5 bases and J by 1 base; unmatched bases: 1. Full variable domain (missing parts from reference TRBV7-6 and TRBJ1-2): GAGVSQSPRYKVTKRGQDVALRCDPISGHVSLYWYRQALGQGPEFLTYFNYEAQQDKSGLPNDRFSAERPEGSISTLTIQRTEQRDSAMYRCASSTGDNYGYTFGSGTRLTVV.